One and the same sample provided the 22 T cell receptor beta chains below, sequenced in a study of molecular identifiers for immune sequencing clone quantification. TCRdb used MiXCR to reprocess the PCR reads, holding one entry per CDR3 protein. The table records 400,000 to 600,000 distinct CDR3 sequences, around 23% of them present only once. What was sequenced was naive CD8+ T cells from blood, with Jurkat cell RNA spiked in. Subset indicated: FACS-sorted CD8+CD4-CCR7+CD45RA+ naive T cells. The receptors stem from a human donor in good health. Some libraries in this study had Jurkat cell RNA spiked in.

This clonotype was counted ten times or more. The chain joins TRBV14 to TRBJ1-2; D gene unclear. CDR1 and CDR2 from the germline V gene are SGHDN and FVKESK. The V end was cut by 0 bases, the J end by 4 bases, with 12 bases between. This CDR3 contains 15 residues. DNA for the CDR3: TGTGCCAGCAGCCAAGATACTGGGTCCCCCTATGGCTACACCTTC. Its translation is CASSQDTGSPYGYTF.

This clonotype was counted a few times. This chain uses TRBV30 with TRBJ2-3; 9 bases line up with TRBD2. CDR1 and CDR2 (germline): GTSNPN, SVGIG (reference sequence). The CDR3 runs 16 residues. The CDR3 region has the DNA TGTGCATCGAGGGGCTGGCCTAGCGGGATCACAGATACGCAGTATTTT. This encodes CASRGWPSGITDTQYF.

In its sample, this clonotype was seen many times. The rearrangement joins TRBV13 to TRBJ2-3, with D possibly called TRBD1 or TRBD2 (6 bases each). Germline V gene sequence: CDR1 PRHDT, CDR2 FYEKMQ (reference sequence). With 1 base removed from V and 0 bases from J, the gap between germline ends came to 11 bases. There are 16 residues in the CDR3. The CDR3 reads CASSLVGGPSTDTQYF. The CDR3 DNA is TGTGCCAGCAGCTTAGTTGGGGGGCCAAGCACAGATACGCAGTATTTT.

V usage is TRBV30 and J usage is TRBJ2-7; D remains unclear. The germline V gene has CDR1 GTSNPN and CDR2 SVGIG (reference sequence). The V end was cut by 0 bases, the J end by 7 bases, with 7 bases between. This CDR3 region has 11 residues. This CDR3 reads CAWSVVREQYF. CDR3 sequence (DNA): TGTGCCTGGAGTGTTGTAAGGGAGCAGTACTTC.

The chain couples TRBV19 to TRBJ1-2, with D possibly being TRBD1 (6 bases). This CDR3 spans 15 amino acids. The V gene lost 5 bases and the J gene lost 3 bases, with 16 bases spanning the gap. Germline V gene data show CDR1 as LNHDA and CDR2 as SQIVND (reference sequence). CDR3 in DNA: TGTGCCAGTAGTGTATTTACAGGGTACGACTATGGCTACACCTTC. Encoded protein: CASSVFTGYDYGYTF.

This clonotype was seen repeatedly, ten times or more. J is TRBJ1-5 and V is TRBV28; D call uncertain. Germline V gene sequence: CDR1 MDHEN, CDR2 SYDVKM. V shed 5 bases and J shed 1 base, with 12 bases lying between them. CDR3 length equals 15 residues. In DNA form, the CDR3 reads TGTGCCAGCAGTCCAACTACACTGAGCAATCAGCCCCAGCATTTT. This gives the protein CASSPTTLSNQPQHF.

As for this clonotype: This may stem from a read error, because a much larger clone lies one nucleotide away. The chain couples TRBV5-1 to TRBJ2-5; TRBD2 agrees at 8 bases. Germline CDR1 SGHRS, CDR2 YFSETQ. The CDR3 is 15 residues long. The trim removed 4 bases at V and 2 bases at J, leaving 7 bases unmatched. The CDR3 sequence is CASSPRTSRQETQYF. The CDR3 DNA reads TGCGCCAGCAGCCCCCGGACTAGCAGGCAAGAGACCCAGTACTTC.

This clonotype was seen a handful of times. The chain joins TRBV9 to TRBJ2-2, with 9 bases that match TRBD2. V gave up 0 bases and J gave up 4 bases; unmatched junction bases: 1. The germline gives CDR1 SGDLS, CDR2 YYNGEE. This CDR3 spans 15 amino acids. The CDR3 DNA is TGTGCCAGCAGCGTAGCAGCGGGAGGCACCGGGGAGCTGTTTTTT. Amino acid sequence: CASSVAAGGTGELFF.

In its sample, this clonotype was seen a few times. This chain joins TRBV5-1 and TRBJ2-7, with 12 positions matching TRBD1. CDR3 size: 14 residues. The V and J ends lost 2 bases and 7 bases, in that order; junction bases with no gene match: 4. Germline V gives CDR1 SGHRS, CDR2 YFSETQ. The CDR3 protein is CASSFGTGGEEQYF. CDR3 sequence (DNA): TGCGCCAGCAGCTTTGGGACAGGGGGCGAGGAGCAGTACTTC.

Concerning this clonotype itself: It may be a read error: a sequence one base away is much more abundant. This sequence joins TRBV4-3 and TRBJ2-7, with 7 bases aligning to TRBD2. The CDR3 has 16 residues. CDR1 and CDR2 from the germline V gene are LGHNA and YSLEER. The V gene end was trimmed by 3 bases and the J gene end by 2 bases; junction bases not matched to a gene: 10. Written as DNA, the CDR3 is TGCGCCAGCAGCCATGATCGGGGAGCGGGGCCCTACGAGCAGTACTTC. This codes for CASSHDRGAGPYEQYF.

In the case of this clonotype: A much larger clone is a single base away; this may be a read error. The chain links TRBV4-1 to TRBJ2-1, with D unclear. The length of the CDR3 is 14 residues. Germline loops: CDR1 MGHRA, CDR2 YSYEKL. The chain's CDR3 is CASCQDTRNNEQFF. CDR3 nucleotides: TGCGCCAGCTGCCAAGATACGCGCAACAATGAGCAGTTCTTC.

Regarding this clonotype: A read error is likely, as this CDR3 ends without the conserved phenylalanine or tryptophan. The CDR3 here is CASSYRIAIPKAFY. As DNA, the CDR3 is TGTGCCAGCAGTTACAGGATTGCAATACCTAAAGCTTTCTAT. V and J are TRBV6-2 or TRBV6-3 and TRBJ1-1; D is unresolved. The germline V gene has CDR1 MNHEY and CDR2 SVGEGT. CDR3 length equals 14 residues. The ends were cut back, 2 bases at V and 9 bases at J, with 16 bases in the middle.

The V and J genes are TRBV4-1 and TRBJ2-7; D perhaps matches TRBD1 (6 bases). CDR3 length: 14 residues. V lost 1 base, J lost 3 bases, and 10 bases lay in between. Germline V gene lookup returns CDR1 MGHRA and CDR2 YSYEKL. The CDR3 region has the DNA TGCGCCAGCAGCCAAGTACGACAGGACTACGAGCAGTACTTC. Translation gives CASSQVRQDYEQYF.

This chain connects TRBV5-6 to TRBJ2-2, with TRBD2 matching over 7 bases. Germline V lookup: CDR1 SGHDT, CDR2 YYEEEE. V was clipped by 1 base and J by 6 bases; unmatched bases: 6. The length of the CDR3 is 15 residues. CDR3 in amino acids: CASSLSGRGAGELFF. The CDR3 DNA is TGTGCCAGCAGCTTGAGCGGACGGGGGGCCGGGGAGCTGTTTTTT.

This clonotype was counted a few times. The chain joins TRBV28 to TRBJ1-4; unclear D gene. The CDR3 extends over 15 amino acids. Between the trimmed V and J ends, which lost 5 bases and 0 bases, there was a span of 10 bases. CDR1 is MDHEN, CDR2 SYDVKM, per germline. In nucleotides, the CDR3 is TGTGCCAGCAGTAGGACGGACGCAACTAATGAAAAACTGTTTTTT. This encodes CASSRTDATNEKLFF. Combining the CDR3 with reference TRBV28 and TRBJ1-4 gives the whole variable domain DVKVTQSSRYLVKRTGEKVFLECVQDMDHENMFWYRQDPGLGLRLIYFSYDVKMKEKGDIPEGYSVSREKKERFSLILESASTNQTSMYLCASSRTDATNEKLFFGSGTQLSVL.

This clonotype was counted at least ten times. The germline gene is not matched at one end of the junction; a read error may be the cause. The chain combines TRBV5-1 with TRBJ2-7; the D is unclear. This CDR3 comprises 13 residues. Per the germline V gene, CDR1 is SGHRS and CDR2 is YFSETQ. The CDR3 nucleotides are TGTGCCAGCAGTTTAACCGGCAGCTACGAGCAGTACTTC. This sequence encodes CASSLTGSYEQYF.

This clonotype was counted between two and nine times. The V and J genes are TRBV2 and TRBJ2-1; 7 bases align to TRBD2. The CDR3 length is 15 residues. Germline-derived CDR1 and CDR2 are SNHLY and FYNNEI. V gave up 8 bases and J gave up 0 bases; unmatched junction bases: 7. The DNA for the CDR3 is TGTGCCAGCCAAAACCGGGACTACTCCTACAATGAGCAGTTCTTC. Translated, it gives CASQNRDYSYNEQFF.

With regard to this clonotype: The junction and the germline gene differ at one end; a read error may be behind it. This chain joins TRBV28 and TRBJ2-7; D perhaps matches TRBD1 (7 bases). The CDR3 sequence is 16 residues long. Germline CDR1 and CDR2: MDHEN and SYDVKM. The CDR3, as DNA: TGTGCCAGCAGTTCCGGGAGCAGGGGGATATCCTGCGAGCAGTACTTC. It codes for CASSSGSRGISCEQYF.

This clonotype has just a few counts. The J gene is TRBJ2-7, the V gene TRBV5-4, with D tentatively TRBD1 (6 bases). The CDR3 sequence is 14 residues long. The germline V gene has CDR1 SGHNT and CDR2 YYREEE (reference sequence). V was trimmed by 0 bases and J by 5 bases, leaving 12 bases between them. The CDR3 sequence: CASSLAWGRNEQYF. CDR3 nucleotides: TGTGCCAGCAGCTTGGCCTGGGGGCGGAACGAGCAGTACTTC.

V and J are TRBV11-2 and TRBJ2-1; possible D gene TRBD1, 6 bases. Trimming took 1 base from V and 4 from J, leaving 8 bases between them. The CDR3 spans 14 residues. CDR1 and CDR2 from the germline V gene are SGHAT and FQNNGV. The CDR3 DNA sequence: TGTGCCAGCAGCTTAGGGACAGAGTACAATGAGCAGTTCTTC. Amino acids: CASSLGTEYNEQFF.

A note on this clonotype: The junction and the germline gene differ at one end; a read error may be behind it. The rearrangement links TRBV12-3 or TRBV12-4 to TRBJ2-5; D uncertain. CDR3 length equals 13 residues. The CDR3 spells CASSFGLYQTRYF. The DNA of the CDR3 is TGTGCCAGCAGTTTCGGGCTTTACCAGACCCGGTACTTC.

Note on this clonotype: A much larger clone differs by one base, so this may be a read error. The chain is built from TRBV7-9 and TRBJ2-5; D unclear. Germline V lookup: CDR1 SEHNR, CDR2 FQNEAQ (reference sequence). The CDR3 is 17 amino acids. The CDR3 loop is CASSTRFKDYVQETQCF. CDR3 coding DNA: TGTGCCAGCAGCACCAGGTTTAAGGATTACGTCCAAGAGACCCAGTGCTTC.